This passage covers 7 T cell receptor beta chains from one sample sequenced in a study of blood T cell repertoires in COVID-19. Method: immunoSEQ multiplex PCR; TCRdb's copy keeps in-frame clones and lacks some. The data hold under 150,000 clones, with 90% observed a single time. The sequenced material came from peripheral blood. The receptor source for this set is a man aged 50-59 years with active COVID-19.

This rearrangement joins TRBV6-2 or TRBV6-3 to TRBJ1-5; a possible D gene is TRBD1 (5 bases). The CDR3 is made up of 15 amino acids. Trimming pared 3 bases from V and 8 bases from J, leaving 17 bases between. From germline, CDR1 is MNHEY and CDR2 SVGEGT. The CDR3 is CASSYGGTTIKPQHF. In DNA form, the CDR3 reads TGTGCCAGCAGTTATGGGGGGACCACAATCAAGCCCCAGCATTTT.

The rearrangement links TRBV12-3 or TRBV12-4 to TRBJ1-4; D gene ambiguous. The CDR3 is 13 residues long. V lost 3 bases and J 4 bases, leaving 6 bases between the germline ends. The CDR3 here is CASSFGGNEKLFF. In DNA form, the CDR3 reads TGTGCCAGCAGTTTCGGCGGTAATGAAAAACTGTTTTTT.

This clone came up once. This chain joins TRBV5-6 and TRBJ2-7; 9 bases align to TRBD1. The CDR3 has 15 residues. Trimming at V came to 2 bases and at J to 4 bases, leaving 7 bases not matched to a gene. Germline V gene lookup returns CDR1 SGHDT and CDR2 YYEEEE. The CDR3 DNA reads as TGTGCCAGCAGCTTCCAGGGACAGGGTGAGTACGAGCAGTACGTC. Amino acid sequence: CASSFQGQGEYEQYV.

The chain recombines TRBV4-2 with TRBJ2-1; the match to TRBD2 covers 15 bases. V lost 0 bases and J lost 5; bases outside the gene matches: 11. Germline loops: CDR1 LGHNA, CDR2 YNFKEQ. The CDR3 length is 20 residues. Here the CDR3 DNA reads TGTGCCAGCAGCCAAGATCTGACGGGACTAGCGGGGGGAGTCGACAATGAGCAGTTCTTC. Its protein is CASSQDLTGLAGGVDNEQFF.

This clone was detected only once. V usage is TRBV5-8 and J usage is TRBJ2-7, with D possibly matching TRBD1 (6 bases). The germline V and J ends were trimmed by 4 bases and 2 bases, with 10 bases remaining between them. The CDR3 runs 13 residues. Per the germline V gene, CDR1 is SGHTS and CDR2 is YDEGEE. The chain's CDR3 is CASSAGQTYEQYV. In DNA, the CDR3 is TGTGCCAGCAGCGCCGGACAGACCTACGAGCAGTACGTC.

This chain connects TRBV6-2 or TRBV6-3 to TRBJ2-7; 8 nucleotides match TRBD2. The CDR3 loop spans 14 amino acids. Trimming took 5 bases from V and 4 from J; bases not matched to a gene: 7. Germline loops: CDR1 MNHEY, CDR2 SVGEGT. The CDR3 reads CASSTPGGAYEQYF. CDR3 bases: TGTGCCAGCAGTACCCCCGGGGGGGCGTACGAGCAGTACTTC.

This chain joins TRBV5-6 and TRBJ1-2; no clear D gene. Germline V lookup: CDR1 SGHDT, CDR2 YYEEEE. Trimming cost V 4 bases and J 4 bases, with 14 bases left between them. The CDR3 totals 14 residues. The CDR3: CASSPRGASYGYTF. CDR3 DNA: TGTGCCAGCAGCCCCCGGGGAGCAAGCTATGGCTACACCTTC.